This T cell receptor (beta chain) was recorded in a study of T-cell memory formation after mild COVID-19. Across the study: TCR clustering was largely donor specific. Study-level points and caveats: What remained unconfirmed was the SARS-CoV-2 specificity of second-wave clones peaking on day 37. Contracting CD4+ clones lay largely in CM and EM, with CD8+ ones residing in EMRA.

This clonotype was picked up many times. Its antigen is unknown. Germline V gene data show CDR1 as MNHNS and CDR2 as SASEGT. With 2 bases removed from V and 2 bases from J, the gap between germline ends came to 3 bases. The CDR3 runs 13 residues. TCRalpha and TCRbeta libraries used 5'RACE with constant-segment primers and UMIs. TCRdb re-called the 5' RACE reads through MiXCR, storing one row per CDR3 protein. The sample consists of 180,000 or so distinct CDR3 sequences, more than 9% of them appearing once. Sample: PBMCs or a T cell subset sorted from them (not recorded which). The sequence derives from a man between 18 and 35 years old who had mild COVID-19 (a few samples of this study predate the infection). Cell type and time point are not known. The V and J genes are TRBV6-1 and TRBJ2-2; D not certain. Here the CDR3 reads CASSEPNTGELFF. CDR3 DNA: TGTGCCAGCAGTGAACCAAACACCGGGGAGCTGTTTTTT.